The T cell receptor beta chain under discussion was sequenced for a study of T cells in Graves' hyperthyroidism and ophthalmopathy (dated by TCRdb to the late 2010s). In terms of the full investigation: To identify TCR V-J signatures that set the groups apart, the researchers used a discovery cohort of roughly 100 patients, made up of around 42 with Graves' ophthalmopathy and about 60 with stable Graves' hyperthyroidism. Prospective prediction of ophthalmopathy was tested in an independent validation cohort of 18 to 20 hyperthyroidism patients and 15 to 17 patients who later progressed to ophthalmopathy. The 100 or so discovery patients were divided at random into training and test sets in a 7:3 ratio. Thyroid tissue and blood T-cell repertoires from six or seven Graves' hyperthyroidism patients were also compared in the study. After blood sampling, hyperthyroidism patients were treated with methimazole at a starting dose of 30 mg daily, and ophthalmopathy patients were treated with high-dose intravenous methylprednisolone. The paper reports TCR Vbeta CDR3 sequencing of roughly 140 peripheral blood samples: 40 or so ophthalmopathy, roughly 80 hyperthyroidism and about 17 progressor patients. Overall study results and their limits: No statistical method was used to fix the sample size in advance, and group allocation was not hidden from the investigators. Most expanded thyroid clonotypes (frequency above 0.001) were also detected in blood, a finding suggesting that blood repertoires may reflect thyroid immune responses. In validation, the model predicted progression to ophthalmopathy with 60% to 71% sensitivity and 72% to 85% specificity, a median of about six months before onset. A model built on a 13 V-J signature distinguished ophthalmopathy from stable hyperthyroidism, reaching around 87% sensitivity and around 81% specificity in cross-validation and 80%/75% in testing.

Any patient with an uncontrolled infection, another autoimmune disease, pregnancy or lactation was excluded. Clinical symptoms, serum thyroxine and TRAb, thyroid ultrasound, and orbital computed tomography formed the basis for the diagnoses. Total RNA was extracted using Trizol reagent, and RNA quality was assessed on an Agilent 2100 Bioanalyzer. The TCR beta CDR3 regions were amplified from RNA transcripts. For the first round of RT-PCR on the TCR CDR3, the HTBI primer set was used together with the Qiagen OneStep RT-PCR kit. A second multiplex PCR round built the libraries, followed by size selection and purification. Sequencing of the libraries was done on an Illumina HiSeq2000 using paired-end 100 bp reads. As for how the authors treated the data: SOAPnuke was used to process the raw data, throwing out any read that contained adapters or uncalled bases, had a mean Phred below 15, or lacked an exact constant-primer or identifier match. High-quality paired reads were merged with COPE v1.2.5, and unique nucleotide sequences were defined as clonotypes. Clonotypes were aligned to IMGT TRBV, TRBD and TRBJ reference segments using MiTCR v1.1. The analysis was restricted to V-J combinations with a frequency above 0.0001, which together covered 99.2% of the repertoires. The TCS score was defined as F50 (clonal expansion) divided by E x V (chaos), with BLOSUM62-based TCRdist calculated between CDR3 peptides within each V-J. Welch's t-statistics and random forest reduced 450 to 600 V-J features to roughly 13, which were used in a naive Bayes classifier (R e1071). Thyroid-blood repertoire similarity was quantified with the Morisita-Horn index. TCRdb cleaned the public reads at Q25 with fastp, built clones with MiXCR and kept in-frame beta chains. Here each entry gathers all rows of one CDR3 protein and keeps the most common genes and DNA. In this record, the V and J calls reflect TCRdb's handling and not the investigators' own analysis. The table for this sample lists roughly 570,000 distinct CDR3 sequences; more than 45% of them were counted only once. Roughly 19% of the sample comes from the top ten.

With respect to this clonotype: Its antigen is unknown. Nothing much larger sits one base from this clone, and base qualities are not available.

The receptor comes from an adult woman with Graves' disease, either hyperthyroidism or ophthalmopathy (not recorded which). The sequencing sample was made of peripheral blood or thyroid tissue (not recorded which).

The encoded CDR3 is CASSAAGTGGNYGYTF. Here is the DNA: TGTGCCAGCAGTGCAGCCGGGACAGGGGGCAACTATGGCTACACCTTC. Rearrangement joined TRBV7-3 to TRBJ1-2; TRBD1 agrees with 12 junctional bases. V and J are trimmed by 6 bases and 2 bases, and the gene matches miss 7 bases of the junction. The CDR3 holds 16 amino acids from the cysteine to the phenylalanine. The sequence is cut down to CDR3 DNA, 48 bases in frame from base 1. CDR1 and CDR2 are drawn from the germline V gene: SGHTA, FQGTGA. With the rest looked up from the reference TRBV7-3 and TRBJ1-2 genes rather than sequenced, the full variable domain is GAGVSQTPSNKVTEKGKYVELRCDPISGHTALYWYRQSLGQGPEFLIYFQGTGAADDSGLPNDRFFAVRPEGSVSTLKIQRTERGDSAVYLCASSAAGTGGNYGYTFGSGTRLTVV.